The 23 T cell receptor beta chains below all came from one sample that was sequenced in a study of siplizumab effects on memory and regulatory T cells. Some clones are missing from TCRdb's copy, which holds only in-frame ones; the method was immunoSEQ multiplex PCR. Here the sample spans nearly 95,000 clones, about 94% being singletons. Sequencing input: non-Treg CD4+ T cells sorted from blood. Receptors were obtained from a human donor in good health.

The rearrangement links TRBV7-3 to TRBJ2-7; TRBD1 agrees at 8 bases. This CDR3 region has 15 residues. After removal of 5 bases from V and 7 bases from J, the junction contained 13 bases not matched to a gene. Per germline, CDR1 SGHTA and CDR2 FQGTGA. CDR3 sequence reads: CASSQYGQGPSEQYF. The CDR3 region has the DNA TGTGCCAGCAGCCAATACGGACAGGGACCGTCTGAGCAGTACTTC. The full variable domain, completed using reference TRBV7-3 and TRBJ2-7, is GAGVSQTPSNKVTEKGKYVELRCDPISGHTALYWYRQSLGQGPEFLIYFQGTGAADDSGLPNDRFFAVRPEGSVSTLKIQRTERGDSAVYLCASSQYGQGPSEQYFGPGTRLTVT.

V gene TRBV27 combines with J gene TRBJ1-1, with D hard to call. Looked up from germline, CDR1 is MNHEY and CDR2 is SMNVEV (reference sequence). The CDR3 runs 15 residues. Between the trimmed V and J ends, which lost 0 bases and 0 bases, there was a span of 8 bases. The CDR3 nucleotides are TGTGCCAGCAGTTTATCCGCCCTCATGAACACTGAAGCTTTCTTT. Its translation is CASSLSALMNTEAFF.

The CDR3 DNA sequence: TGTGCCAGTAGTAGAACATACTCCGGGACAGGAAGCACAGATACGCAGTATTTT. Translating gives CASSRTYSGTGSTDTQYF. The V and J genes are TRBV19 and TRBJ2-3; 8 bases are shared with TRBD1. In germline, CDR1 is LNHDA, CDR2 SQIVND (reference sequence). The length of the CDR3 is 18 residues. V gave up 4 bases and J gave up 0 bases; unmatched junction bases: 12. Using reference TRBV19 and TRBJ2-3 for the parts outside the CDR3, the full variable domain is DGGITQSPKYLFRKEGQNVTLSCEQNLNHDAMYWYRQDPGQGLRLIYYSQIVNDFQKGDIAEGYSVSREKKESFPLTVTSAQKNPTAFYLCASSRTYSGTGSTDTQYFGPGTRLTVL.

The J gene is TRBJ1-6, the V gene TRBV5-1; D unclear. Germline loops: CDR1 SGHRS, CDR2 YFSETQ. Between the trimmed V and J ends, which lost 2 bases and 8 bases, there was a span of 11 bases. The CDR3 length is 14 residues. Here the CDR3 reads CASSFRPPDSPLHF. For the CDR3, the DNA is TGCGCCAGCAGCTTCCGGCCACCCGATTCACCCCTCCACTTT.

This clone has just one count. The gene calls are TRBV6-5 and TRBJ1-2, with 7 bases lining up with TRBD1. Germline CDR1 MNHEY, CDR2 SVGAGI. The CDR3 has 13 residues. J lost 7 bases, V lost 7 bases, and 9 bases had no gene match. CDR3 amino acids: CASTRQGSGGYTF. For the CDR3, the DNA is TGTGCCAGCACAAGACAGGGAAGTGGTGGCTACACCTTC.

The chain combines TRBV10-1 with TRBJ1-2; the D is unclear. CDR1 and CDR2 (germline): WNHNN, SYGVQD (reference sequence). With 0 bases removed from V and 4 bases from J, the gap between germline ends came to 6 bases. The CDR3 has 13 amino acids. CDR3 sequence: CASSESAGYGYTF. CDR3 in DNA: TGCGCCAGCAGTGAGTCAGCTGGCTATGGCTACACCTTC.

This chain joins TRBV6-1 and TRBJ2-2; D call uncertain. Germline V gene sequence: CDR1 MNHNS, CDR2 SASEGT. The CDR3 has 12 amino acids. V shed 6 bases and J shed 6 bases, with 8 bases lying between them. The CDR3 sequence is CASRAWAGELFF. DNA for the CDR3: TGTGCCAGCAGGGCTTGGGCCGGGGAGCTGTTTTTT.

This clone was seen just once. The chain joins TRBV7-9 to TRBJ2-7; no reliable D call. The germline CDR1 and CDR2 sequences are SEHNR and FQNEAQ (reference sequence). The V gene lost 9 bases and the J gene lost 7 bases, with 13 bases spanning the gap. CDR3 length equals 11 residues. The CDR3 reads CASSPLGEQYF. DNA for the CDR3: TGTGCCAGTTCCCCCTTGGGGGAGCAGTACTTC.

The chain recombines TRBV6-5 with TRBJ1-2; tentative D call: TRBD1 (5 bases). V lost 5 bases and J lost 13, with 14 bases in between. The length of the CDR3 is 11 residues. Germline V CDR1 and CDR2: MNHEY, SVGAGI. CDR3 loop: CASSRDSRFTF. CDR3 coding DNA: TGTGCCAGCAGTCGGGACTCCCGTTTCACCTTC.

The chain links TRBV7-2 to TRBJ2-1; the match to TRBD1 covers 7 bases. V lost 1 base and J lost 4; bases outside the gene matches: 7. The CDR3 runs to 16 residues. Per germline, CDR1 SGHTA and CDR2 FQGNSA. The CDR3 spells CASSLVGQAFYNEQFF. CDR3 DNA sequence: TGTGCCAGCAGCTTAGTCGGACAGGCGTTTTACAATGAGCAGTTCTTC.

DNA for the CDR3: TGTGCCAGCAGCTGGCAGGGACAGGGAGGAGAGACCCAGTACTTC. It is translated as CASSWQGQGGETQYF. The V and J genes are TRBV5-4 and TRBJ2-5; 9 positions agree with TRBD1. Trimming cost V 3 bases and J 4 bases; bases outside gene matches: 7. The germline CDR1 and CDR2 sequences are SGHNT and YYREEE (reference sequence). The CDR3 is 15 residues long.

This clone was observed a single time. The rearrangement links TRBV7-9 to TRBJ2-5; no firm D call. Germline CDR1 is SEHNR and CDR2 is FQNEAQ (reference sequence). V was trimmed by 3 bases and J by 1 base, leaving 6 bases between them. This CDR3 spans 13 amino acids. DNA for the CDR3: TGTGCCAGCAGCTTTTTGGTCCAAGAGACCCAGTACTTC. Its protein product is CASSFLVQETQYF.

The V and J genes are TRBV5-6 and TRBJ2-7; 8 bases are a match to TRBD2. Trimming removed 5 bases from V and 2 bases from J; junction bases left unmatched: 3. CDR1 and CDR2 from the germline V gene are SGHDT and YYEEEE. The CDR3 has 13 amino acids. CDR3 loop: CASSTSGPYEQYF. CDR3 DNA: TGTGCCAGCAGTACTAGCGGACCCTACGAGCAGTACTTC.

The chain combines TRBV19 with TRBJ2-3, with no clear D. The V gene's germline CDR1 is LNHDA and CDR2 SQIVND (reference sequence). V was trimmed by 2 bases and J by 1 base, leaving 7 bases between them. This CDR3 is built from 14 residues. CDR3 in amino acids: CASSIRQGTDTQYF. CDR3 nucleotides: TGTGCCAGTAGTATAAGGCAGGGCACAGATACGCAGTATTTT.

The genes are TRBV11-1 and TRBJ2-3, with D unclear. Germline V gene data show CDR1 as SGHAT and CDR2 as FQDESV (reference sequence). V was shortened by 4 bases and J by 9 bases, with 8 bases between the two germline ends. The CDR3 loop spans 11 amino acids. CDR3 residues: CASSSLETQYF. The CDR3 DNA follows: TGTGCCAGCAGCTCCCTAGAGACGCAGTATTTT.

This sequence joins TRBV15 and TRBJ1-4; D ambiguous. From germline, CDR1 is LNHNV and CDR2 YYDKDF (reference sequence). The V end was cut by 5 bases, the J end by 4 bases, with 8 bases between. The CDR3 length is 13 residues. The DNA of the CDR3 is TGTGCCACCAGCCCCCGGATTAATGAAAAACTGTTTTTT. Protein sequence: CATSPRINEKLFF.

V and J are TRBV7-6 and TRBJ2-5, with unresolved D. This CDR3 is built from 14 residues. Germline V gene lookup returns CDR1 SGHVS and CDR2 FNYEAQ. V was clipped by 2 bases and J by 4 bases, with 11 bases between them. CDR3 in amino acids: CASSLTGSGETQYF. CDR3 DNA sequence: TGTGCCAGCAGCTTAACTGGGTCGGGAGAGACCCAGTACTTC. Looking up the rest from reference TRBV7-6 and TRBJ2-5 gives the full variable domain: GAGVSQSPRYKVTKRGQDVALRCDPISGHVSLYWYRQALGQGPEFLTYFNYEAQQDKSGLPNDRFSAERPEGSISTLTIQRTEQRDSAMYRCASSLTGSGETQYFGPGTRLLVL.

The CDR3 is CASSPGLAETQYF. The CDR3 DNA reads TGTGCCAGCTCACCCGGACTAGCGGAGACCCAGTACTTC. This chain connects TRBV18 to TRBJ2-5, with 9 positions matching TRBD2. This CDR3 is built from 13 residues. V was clipped by 3 bases and J by 5 bases; unmatched bases: 1. Germline CDR1 and CDR2: KGHSH and LQKENI.

The chain carries TRBV29-1 and TRBJ2-1, with a tentative D call TRBD2 (5 bases). CDR3 length: 12 amino acids. From germline, CDR1 is SQVTM and CDR2 ANQGSEA. Trimming removed 4 bases from V and 8 bases from J, with 12 bases in between. The CDR3 loop is CSVAVGKHEQFF. CDR3 sequence (DNA): TGCAGCGTTGCGGTCGGGAAACATGAGCAGTTCTTC.

The rearrangement joins TRBV5-1 to TRBJ2-1; TRBD2 matches 12 bases. The germline V gene encodes CDR1 SGHRS and CDR2 YFSETQ. The junction had 3 bases not matched to a gene; V was cut back by 6 bases and J by 2 bases. This CDR3 region has 15 residues. The DNA of the CDR3 is TGCGCCAGCACCACTAGCGGGGGGACCTACAATGAGCAGTTCTTC. It encodes CASTTSGGTYNEQFF.

This chain joins TRBV14 and TRBJ2-3; weak D call: TRBD1 (5 bases). The CDR3 is 15 amino acids. With 8 bases removed from V and 0 bases from J, the gap between germline ends came to 15 bases. The germline gives CDR1 SGHDN, CDR2 FVKESK. The CDR3 sequence is CASAGQATSTDTQYF. The CDR3 DNA sequence: TGTGCCAGCGCAGGGCAGGCTACTAGCACAGATACGCAGTATTTT.

The chain recombines TRBV2 with TRBJ1-1, with 11 positions matching TRBD1. Germline CDR1 and CDR2: SNHLY and FYNNEI. This CDR3 has 13 amino acids. V trimming: 6 bases; J trimming: 6 bases; junction bases outside the gene matches: 3. The CDR3 sequence is CASRAGQGAEAFF. The CDR3 coding sequence is TGTGCCAGCAGAGCGGGACAGGGGGCTGAAGCTTTCTTT.

This clone was detected only a few times. The chain's CDR3 is CASSGRVGQPQHF. In DNA form, the CDR3 reads TGTGCCAGCAGTGGGAGGGTGGGGCAGCCCCAGCATTTT. The rearrangement joins TRBV2 to TRBJ1-5, with D unclear. Germline values: CDR1 SNHLY, CDR2 FYNNEI. V lost 4 bases to trimming and J lost 7 bases, with 11 bases between them. The CDR3 is made up of 13 amino acids.